The T cell receptor beta chain described here comes from a study of glioma-infiltrating T cells. The iRepertoire nested amplicon-rescue multiplex PCR amplified TCR alpha and beta CDR3s from RNA. Using its own MiXCR run on the multiplex PCR reads, TCRdb lists one record per CDR3 protein. The sample lists fewer than 90,000 distinct CDR3 sequences; about 25% were seen once. The sample holds many counts of this clonotype. CDR1 is LNHDA, CDR2 SQIVND, per germline (reference sequence). The germline V and J ends were trimmed by 0 bases and 2 bases, with 8 bases remaining between them. This CDR3 contains 15 residues.

The TCR sequence derives from a human donor with low-grade glioma or glioblastoma, undergoing nonglioma brain surgery, or in good health (not recorded which). Sequencing was done on a sample of glioma tissue, nonneoplastic brain tissue, or PBMCs (not recorded which). V and J are TRBV19 and TRBJ1-5, with D possibly being TRBD1 (5 bases). CDR3 DNA sequence: TGTGCCAGTAGTATAGACAGGGCCGGCAATCAGCCCCAGCATTTT. It specifies CASSIDRAGNQPQHF.